Following are 23 T cell receptor beta chains from one sample sequenced in a study of response to subunit inactivated influenza vaccine. TCRdb fed the RT-PCR reads into MiXCR, producing one record per CDR3 protein. The data contain about 500,000 distinct CDR3 sequences, approximately 16% of them singletons. The starting material was CD4+ T cells sorted from PBMCs, obtained roughly 24 months after vaccination. The origin of the receptors is a man between 50 and 75 years old who received an inactivated influenza vaccine.

This clonotype showed up many times. The rearrangement links TRBV11-1 to TRBJ2-1, with a possible D match to TRBD2 (5 bases). The CDR3 has 14 amino acids. Germline loops: CDR1 SGHAT, CDR2 FQDESV (reference sequence). With 2 bases removed from V and 2 bases from J, the gap between germline ends came to 7 bases. The CDR3 spells CASSLSGAYNEQFF. As DNA, the CDR3 is TGTGCCAGCAGCTTATCCGGGGCCTACAATGAGCAGTTCTTC.

This clonotype was seen a few times. The chain has TRBV9 and TRBJ2-5; TRBD1 might be the D (6 bases). The V gene lost 4 bases and the J gene lost 5 bases, with 21 bases spanning the gap. This CDR3 region has 16 residues. Germline CDR1 SGDLS, CDR2 YYNGEE. CDR3 in DNA: TGTGCCAGCAGCACCCTTGGGACACCCGGTCGGGAGACCCAGTACTTC. Encoded protein: CASSTLGTPGRETQYF.

The V and J genes are TRBV20-1 and TRBJ2-7; 10 bases fit TRBD2. The CDR3 totals 14 residues. The V gene's germline CDR1 is DFQATT and CDR2 SNEGSKA (reference sequence). V gave up 5 bases and J gave up 6 bases; unmatched junction bases: 10. The CDR3: CSAGVLAGGGEQYF. The CDR3 DNA is TGCAGTGCTGGAGTTTTAGCGGGAGGAGGCGAGCAGTACTTC.

The rearrangement links TRBV5-1 to TRBJ2-4, with 7 nucleotides matching TRBD2. Per the germline V gene, CDR1 is SGHRS and CDR2 is YFSETQ. V lost 0 bases to trimming and J lost 3 bases; unmatched junction nucleotides: 0. There are 14 residues in the CDR3. CDR3 loop: CASSLGEGKNIQYF. For the CDR3, the DNA is TGCGCCAGCAGCTTGGGGGAGGGCAAAAACATTCAGTACTTC.

This clonotype has only a few counts. V gene TRBV7-9 combines with J gene TRBJ2-3, with TRBD2 identical over 7 bases. This CDR3 has 15 amino acids. Germline CDR1 and CDR2: SEHNR and FQNEAQ (reference sequence). V shed 4 bases, J shed 2 bases, and the junction held 6 bases outside the gene matches. In nucleotides, the CDR3 is TGTGCCAGCAGCTGGGGGAGGGCCTACACAGATACGCAGTATTTT. Translated, it gives CASSWGRAYTDTQYF.

This clonotype came up a few times. This chain uses TRBV7-9 with TRBJ1-6; TRBD1 matches 7 bases. V trimming: 5 bases; J trimming: 7 bases; junction bases outside the gene matches: 11. The length of the CDR3 is 16 residues. The germline V gene has CDR1 SEHNR and CDR2 FQNEAQ (reference sequence). The CDR3 here is CASSTRQGAGNSPLHF. DNA for the CDR3: TGTGCCAGCAGCACCAGACAGGGCGCGGGGAATTCACCCCTCCACTTT.

This chain links TRBV7-2 with TRBJ2-6; possible D gene TRBD1, 5 bases. Deletions cut 4 bases from V and 0 bases from J, with 10 bases between. The CDR3 loop spans 16 amino acids. Germline CDR1 reads SGHTA; CDR2 reads FQGNSA. As DNA, the CDR3 is TGTGCCAGCAGCTCCCGAAGGGGCTCTGGGGCCAACGTCCTGACTTTC. This sequence encodes CASSSRRGSGANVLTF. Full variable domain (missing parts from reference TRBV7-2 and TRBJ2-6): GAGVSQSPSNKVTEKGKDVELRCDPISGHTALYWYRQSLGQGLEFLIYFQGNSAPDKSGLPSDRFSAERTGGSVSTLTIQRTQQEDSAVYLCASSSRRGSGANVLTFGAGSRLTVL.

This clonotype was counted many times. V is TRBV29-1 and J is TRBJ2-1; 10 nucleotides line up with TRBD2. Germline trimming cut 5 bases from V and 4 bases from J; bases unmatched to any gene: 5. The CDR3 totals 14 residues. Per the germline V gene, CDR1 is SQVTM and CDR2 is ANQGSEA. CDR3 sequence: CSVIAGGLYNEQFF. The CDR3 nucleotides are TGCAGCGTTATAGCGGGAGGACTGTACAATGAGCAGTTCTTC.

The sample holds a few counts of this clonotype. The gene calls are TRBV5-6 and TRBJ2-2, with a weak D call TRBD1 (6 bases). Germline CDR1 SGHDT, CDR2 YYEEEE. Deletions cut 2 bases from V and 2 bases from J, with 13 bases between. This CDR3 contains 16 residues. The CDR3: CASSFLWDTNTGELFF. In DNA, the CDR3 is TGTGCCAGCAGCTTCTTATGGGACACTAACACCGGGGAGCTGTTTTTT.

This clonotype was counted a few times. This chain connects TRBV29-1 to TRBJ2-3; 9 bases agree with TRBD2. This CDR3 is 15 amino acids long. CDR1 SQVTM and CDR2 ANQGSEA come from the germline V gene. J lost 6 bases, V lost 6 bases, and 13 bases had no gene match. CDR3 sequence (DNA): TGCAGCGTACTTACGGGACTAGCCAACACGGATACGCAGTATTTT. It yields the protein CSVLTGLANTDTQYF.

The V call is TRBV20-1, the J call TRBJ2-5; TRBD2 matches at 10 bases. The germline V gene has CDR1 DFQATT and CDR2 SNEGSKA (reference sequence). Germline trimming cut 7 bases from V and 4 bases from J; bases unmatched to any gene: 9. The CDR3 totals 14 residues. The CDR3 is CSGEREGVRETQYF. The CDR3 DNA is TGCAGTGGTGAGCGGGAGGGCGTTAGAGAGACCCAGTACTTC.

This clonotype came up a few times. This chain connects TRBV28 to TRBJ1-2, with D tentatively TRBD1 (6 bases). Per the germline V gene, CDR1 is MDHEN and CDR2 is SYDVKM. Trimming pared 6 bases from V and 4 bases from J, leaving 24 bases between. The CDR3 contains 17 residues. CDR3 DNA: TGTGCCAGCAGCCCGCCTAGGGGGACCGGTCTTAGCTATGGCTACACCTTC. This codes for CASSPPRGTGLSYGYTF.

The sample holds many counts of this clonotype. The chain has TRBV2 and TRBJ2-1; unclear D gene. The CDR3 totals 12 residues. Germline V CDR1 and CDR2: SNHLY, FYNNEI. V lost 7 bases and J lost 6, with 10 bases in between. The DNA for the CDR3 is TGTGCCAGCAAAAGACTGGTCAATGAGCAGTTCTTC. Translated: CASKRLVNEQFF.

There are a few counts of this clonotype. This chain uses TRBV5-1 with TRBJ2-7, with TRBD1 matching over 7 bases. This CDR3 has 13 amino acids. V trimming: 2 bases; J trimming: 5 bases; junction bases outside the gene matches: 4. Germline loops: CDR1 SGHRS, CDR2 YFSETQ. The CDR3 nucleotides read TGCGCCAGCAGCTTCGGACAGGCCGACGAGCAGTACTTC. It specifies CASSFGQADEQYF.

J is TRBJ2-7 and V is TRBV7-3; maybe TRBD2 (7 bases). CDR3 size: 14 residues. V lost 5 bases, J lost 2 bases, and 13 bases lay in between. Germline V gene sequence: CDR1 SGHTA, CDR2 FQGTGA. CDR3 amino acids: CASSTQGGAYEQYF. As DNA, the CDR3 is TGTGCCAGCAGCACCCAAGGGGGGGCCTACGAGCAGTACTTC.

This clonotype has at least ten counts. The DNA of the CDR3 is TGTGCCAGCAGTAAAAGACAGTTATCGAACACCGGGGAGCTGTTTTTT. Protein: CASSKRQLSNTGELFF. The chain uses TRBV6-2 or TRBV6-3 and TRBJ2-2, with TRBD1 as a possible D gene (5 bases). Germline V lookup: CDR1 MNHEY, CDR2 SVGEGT. This CDR3 is 16 amino acids long. Trimming shortened V by 5 bases and J by 0 bases, and 13 bases separated the two germline ends.

This rearrangement joins TRBV7-2 to TRBJ2-5; 10 nucleotides match TRBD1. The CDR3 length is 17 residues. CDR1 and CDR2 from the germline V gene are SGHTA and FQGNSA. The junction had 8 bases not matched to a gene; V was cut back by 0 bases and J by 4 bases. CDR3 residues: CASSLARQGAPRETQYF. CDR3 coding DNA: TGTGCCAGCAGCTTAGCGAGACAGGGGGCCCCCAGAGAGACCCAGTACTTC.

This clonotype was observed at least ten times. The rearrangement joins TRBV12-3 or TRBV12-4 to TRBJ2-1; D may be TRBD1 (5 bases). Trimming took off 5 bases at V and 8 bases at J, with 19 bases between the two ends. The CDR3 has 15 residues. The CDR3 spells CASSGTGDVNDEQFF. In DNA form, the CDR3 reads TGTGCCAGCAGTGGAACAGGTGACGTTAACGATGAGCAGTTCTTC.

This clonotype was seen just once. A read error may explain this, as a much larger clone is one base away. V is TRBV20-1 and J is TRBJ2-3; D not resolved. V lost 8 bases to trimming and J lost 2 bases, with 14 bases between them. Germline V gene data show CDR1 as DFQATT and CDR2 as SNEGSKA (reference sequence). This CDR3 comprises 13 residues. CDR3 in DNA: TGCAGTCCCGAGGAGAGCAACACAGATACGCAGTATTTT. Residues: CSPEESNTDTQYF.

There are a few counts of this clonotype. The rearrangement joins TRBV24-1 to TRBJ2-1, with a weak D call TRBD2 (6 bases). Germline loops: CDR1 KGHDR, CDR2 SFDVKD. V was clipped by 0 bases and J by 15 bases, with 14 bases between them. This CDR3 region has 13 residues. Written as DNA, the CDR3 is TGTGCCACCAGTGATTTGGGCGGGACCGGATTGTTCTTC. It yields the protein CATSDLGGTGLFF.

At least ten counts were recorded for this clonotype. The rearrangement links TRBV7-8 to TRBJ2-4, with a tentative D call TRBD1 (5 bases). The CDR3 extends over 13 amino acids. V was trimmed by 0 bases and J by 9 bases, leaving 9 bases between them. Germline V gene data show CDR1 as SGHVS and CDR2 as FQNEAQ. CDR3 in amino acids: CASSLAVRGIQYF. Here the CDR3 DNA reads TGTGCCAGCAGCTTAGCAGTTAGGGGCATTCAGTACTTC.

This clonotype was seen only a few times. The CDR3 bases are TGTGCCAGCAGCTCAGACAGGGGGGGAGCCTACGAGCAGTACTTC. Amino acids: CASSSDRGGAYEQYF. The V and J genes are TRBV7-2 and TRBJ2-7, with TRBD1 matching over 9 bases. CDR3 size: 15 residues. The V segment lost 4 bases and the J segment 2 bases; nucleotides outside the gene matches: 6. The germline gives CDR1 SGHTA, CDR2 FQGNSA.

This clonotype was found many times. This chain uses TRBV29-1 with TRBJ1-3; D unclear. Trimming removed 6 bases at V and 4 bases at J, with 10 bases between. The V gene's germline CDR1 is SQVTM and CDR2 ANQGSEA. This CDR3 comprises 12 residues. The CDR3 sequence is CSVTRDGNTIYF. The CDR3 nucleotides are TGCAGCGTCACTCGCGACGGAAACACCATATATTTT.